The sequence of this T cell receptor beta chain was determined in a study of shared T cell receptors in the human thymus. This clone was detected only once. This CDR3 contains 15 residues. Germline-derived CDR1 and CDR2 are KGHSH and LQKENI. Trimming cost V 3 bases and J 3 bases; bases outside gene matches: 5. Some clones are missing from TCRdb's copy, which holds only in-frame ones; the method was immunoSEQ multiplex PCR. The top ten clones hold roughly 0.01% of a sample with roughly 710,000 clones, 70% to 90% of them seen once. These data also featured in a second study, about human thymus T cells. That source notes: Thymus was obtained from resections taken during corrective heart surgery. Apparent skewing of V and J gene usage characterized both thymic and blood repertoires.

The sequence was collected from a girl under three years old with a congenital heart defect. The chain uses TRBV18 and TRBJ1-5; TRBD1 matches at 7 bases. The source material was thymocytes. This CDR3 is CASSPYRGPNQPQHF. CDR3 sequence (DNA): TGTGCCAGCTCACCTTATAGGGGGCCCAATCAGCCCCAGCATTTT.